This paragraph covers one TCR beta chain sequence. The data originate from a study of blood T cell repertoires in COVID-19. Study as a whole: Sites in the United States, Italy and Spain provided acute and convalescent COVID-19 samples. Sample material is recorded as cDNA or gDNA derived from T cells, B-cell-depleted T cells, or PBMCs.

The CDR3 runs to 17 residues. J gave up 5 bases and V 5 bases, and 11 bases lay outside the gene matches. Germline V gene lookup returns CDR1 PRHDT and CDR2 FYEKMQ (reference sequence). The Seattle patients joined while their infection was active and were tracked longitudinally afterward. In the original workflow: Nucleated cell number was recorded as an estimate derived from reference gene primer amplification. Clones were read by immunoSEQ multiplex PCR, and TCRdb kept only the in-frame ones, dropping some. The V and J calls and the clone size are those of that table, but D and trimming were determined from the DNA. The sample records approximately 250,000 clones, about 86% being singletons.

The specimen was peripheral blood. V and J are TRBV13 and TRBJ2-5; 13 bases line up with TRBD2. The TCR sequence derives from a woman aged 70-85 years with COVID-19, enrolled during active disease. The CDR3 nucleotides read TGTGCCAGCAGCCCTGGACTAGCGGGGGTCGAGGGTGAGACCCAGTACTTC. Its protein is CASSPGLAGVEGETQYF.